This TCR beta chain was captured in a study of prognosis after radiotherapy for stage I lung cancer. Two-round multiplex PCR, the amplification method, yielded TCR beta CDR3 from genomic DNA. Gene-specific TRBV and TRBJ primers were used in PCR round one. A single record per CDR3 protein comes from TCRdb applying MiXCR to the multiplex PCR reads. The data hold around 13,000 distinct CDR3 sequences, with approximately 40% observed a single time. V lost 4 bases to trimming and J lost 12 bases; unmatched junction nucleotides: 6. Germline CDR1 and CDR2: LGHDT and YNNKEL (reference sequence). This CDR3 spans 15 amino acids. This clonotype was counted many times. What it binds is unknown. Points from the study as a whole: Patients developing distant metastases showed lower Shannon entropy after stereotactic body radiation therapy.

Sequencing was performed on PBMCs, taken before or after stereotactic body radiation therapy (not recorded which). The V call is TRBV3-1, the J call TRBJ2-1, with 16 bases lining up with TRBD2. The clonotype was recovered from a donor of 50 years or more with non-small cell lung cancer. The CDR3 spells CASSPPGLAGGWQFF. The CDR3 DNA reads as TGTGCCAGCAGCCCTCCGGGACTAGCGGGAGGGTGGCAGTTCTTC.